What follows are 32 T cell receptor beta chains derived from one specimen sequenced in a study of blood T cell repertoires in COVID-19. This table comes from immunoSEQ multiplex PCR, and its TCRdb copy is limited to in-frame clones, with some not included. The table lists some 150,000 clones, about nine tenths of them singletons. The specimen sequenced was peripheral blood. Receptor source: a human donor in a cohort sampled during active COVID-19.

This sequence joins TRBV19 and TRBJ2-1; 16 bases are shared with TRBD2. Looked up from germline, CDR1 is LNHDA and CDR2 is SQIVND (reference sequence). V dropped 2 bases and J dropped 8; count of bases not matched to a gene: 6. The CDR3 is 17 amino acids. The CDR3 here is CASSILGTSGGADEQFF. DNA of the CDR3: TGTGCCAGTAGTATATTAGGGACTAGCGGGGGGGCCGATGAGCAGTTCTTC. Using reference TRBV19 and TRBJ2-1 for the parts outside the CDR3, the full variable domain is DGGITQSPKYLFRKEGQNVTLSCEQNLNHDAMYWYRQDPGQGLRLIYYSQIVNDFQKGDIAEGYSVSREKKESFPLTVTSAQKNPTAFYLCASSILGTSGGADEQFFGPGTRLTVL.

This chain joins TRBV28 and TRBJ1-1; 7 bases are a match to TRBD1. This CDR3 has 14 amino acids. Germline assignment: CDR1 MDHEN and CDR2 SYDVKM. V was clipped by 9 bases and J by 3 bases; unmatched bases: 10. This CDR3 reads CASTSPGQHTEAFF. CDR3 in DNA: TGTGCCAGTACCTCGCCGGGACAGCACACTGAAGCTTTCTTT.

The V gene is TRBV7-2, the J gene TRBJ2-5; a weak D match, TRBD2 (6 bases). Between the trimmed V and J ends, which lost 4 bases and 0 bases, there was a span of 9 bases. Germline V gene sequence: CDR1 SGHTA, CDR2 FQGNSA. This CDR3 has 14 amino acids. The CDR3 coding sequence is TGTGCCAGCAGCTACCGGGACTACCAAGAGACCCAGTACTTC. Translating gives CASSYRDYQETQYF. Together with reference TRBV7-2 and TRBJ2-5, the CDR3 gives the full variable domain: GAGVSQSPSNKVTEKGKDVELRCDPISGHTALYWYRQSLGQGLEFLIYFQGNSAPDKSGLPSDRFSAERTGGSVSTLTIQRTQQEDSAVYLCASSYRDYQETQYFGPGTRLLVL.

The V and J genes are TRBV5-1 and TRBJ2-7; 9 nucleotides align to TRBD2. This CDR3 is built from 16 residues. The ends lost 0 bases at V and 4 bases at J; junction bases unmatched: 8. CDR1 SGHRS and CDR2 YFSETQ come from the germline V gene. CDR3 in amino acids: CASSLVVAGVGYEQYF. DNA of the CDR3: TGCGCCAGCAGCTTGGTAGTAGCGGGAGTGGGTTACGAGCAGTACTTC.

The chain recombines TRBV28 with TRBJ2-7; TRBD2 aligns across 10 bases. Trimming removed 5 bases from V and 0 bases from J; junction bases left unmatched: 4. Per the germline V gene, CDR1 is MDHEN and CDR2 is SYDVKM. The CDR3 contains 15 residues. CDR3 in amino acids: CASSQRGGSSYEQYF. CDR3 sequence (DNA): TGTGCCAGCAGTCAGCGGGGGGGCTCCTCCTACGAGCAGTACTTC.

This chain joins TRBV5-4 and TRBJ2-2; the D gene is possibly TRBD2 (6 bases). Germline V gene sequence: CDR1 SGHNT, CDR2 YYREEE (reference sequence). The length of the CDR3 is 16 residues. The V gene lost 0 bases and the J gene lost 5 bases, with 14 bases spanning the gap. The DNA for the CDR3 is TGTGCCAGCAGCTTGGCCGGAGGGGCGCGGACCGGGGAGCTGTTTTTT. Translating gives CASSLAGGARTGELFF.

The CDR3 here is CASSLRTGGYTF. CDR3 bases: TGTGCCAGCAGCCTCCGGACAGGAGGCTACACCTTC. This chain joins TRBV28 and TRBJ1-2; 7 nucleotides agree with TRBD1. The length of the CDR3 is 12 residues. V shed 6 bases and J 8 bases; nucleotides not matched to a gene: 6. CDR1 and CDR2 (germline): MDHEN, SYDVKM.

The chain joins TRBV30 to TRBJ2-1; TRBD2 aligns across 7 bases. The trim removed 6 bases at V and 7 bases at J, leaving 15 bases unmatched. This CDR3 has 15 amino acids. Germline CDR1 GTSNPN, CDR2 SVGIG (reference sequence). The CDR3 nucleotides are TGTGCCTGTTCCCGGGGTGGCGGGGGACGGAATGAGCAGTTCTTC. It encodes CACSRGGGGRNEQFF.

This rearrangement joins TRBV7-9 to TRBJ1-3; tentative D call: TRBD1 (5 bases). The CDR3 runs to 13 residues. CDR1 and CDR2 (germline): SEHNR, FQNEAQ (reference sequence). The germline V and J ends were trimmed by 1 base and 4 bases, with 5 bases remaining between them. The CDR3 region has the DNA TGTGCCAGCAGCTTAGACAGGGGAAACACCATATATTTT. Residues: CASSLDRGNTIYF.

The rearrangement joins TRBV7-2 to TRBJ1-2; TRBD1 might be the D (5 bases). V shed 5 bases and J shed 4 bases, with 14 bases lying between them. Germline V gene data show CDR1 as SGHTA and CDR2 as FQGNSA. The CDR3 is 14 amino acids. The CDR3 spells CASSPGGGGYGYTF. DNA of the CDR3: TGTGCCAGCAGCCCAGGCGGCGGGGGCTATGGCTACACCTTC.

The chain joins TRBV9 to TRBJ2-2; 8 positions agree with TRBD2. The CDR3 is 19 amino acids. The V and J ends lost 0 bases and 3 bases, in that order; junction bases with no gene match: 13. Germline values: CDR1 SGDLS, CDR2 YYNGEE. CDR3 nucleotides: TGTGCCAGCAGCGTAGAGGTTAGCGGGGCCCACCGGGACACCGGGGAGCTGTTTTTT. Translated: CASSVEVSGAHRDTGELFF. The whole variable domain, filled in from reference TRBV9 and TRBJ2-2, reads DSGVTQTPKHLITATGQRVTLRCSPRSGDLSVYWYQQSLDQGLQFLIQYYNGEERAKGNILERFSAQQFPDLHSELNLSSLELGDSALYFCASSVEVSGAHRDTGELFFGEGSRLTVL.

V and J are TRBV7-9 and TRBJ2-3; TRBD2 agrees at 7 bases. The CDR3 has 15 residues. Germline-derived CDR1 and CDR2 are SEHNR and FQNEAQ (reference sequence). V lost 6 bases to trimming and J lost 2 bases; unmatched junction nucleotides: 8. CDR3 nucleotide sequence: TGTGCCAGCAGGAGGACTAGTGGGTACACAGATACGCAGTATTTT. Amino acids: CASRRTSGYTDTQYF.

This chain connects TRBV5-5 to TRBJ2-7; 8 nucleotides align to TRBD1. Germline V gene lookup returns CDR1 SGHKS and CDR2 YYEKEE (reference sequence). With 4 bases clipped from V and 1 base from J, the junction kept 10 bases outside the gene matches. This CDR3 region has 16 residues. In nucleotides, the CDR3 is TGTGCCAGCAGCCCCAACCGACAGGGGACTTCCTACGAGCAGTACTTC. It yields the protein CASSPNRQGTSYEQYF.

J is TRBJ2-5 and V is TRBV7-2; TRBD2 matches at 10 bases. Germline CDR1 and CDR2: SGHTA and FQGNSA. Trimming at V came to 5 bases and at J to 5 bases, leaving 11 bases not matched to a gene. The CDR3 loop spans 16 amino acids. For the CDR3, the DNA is TGTGCCAGCAGCGAAAACGGGCTAGCGGGGGTCGAGACCCAGTACTTC. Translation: CASSENGLAGVETQYF.

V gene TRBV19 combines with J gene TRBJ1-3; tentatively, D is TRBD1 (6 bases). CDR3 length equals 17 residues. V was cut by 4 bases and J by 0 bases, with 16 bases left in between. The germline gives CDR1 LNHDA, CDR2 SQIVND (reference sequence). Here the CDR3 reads CASSRGQWAFSGNTIYF. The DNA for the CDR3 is TGTGCCAGTAGTAGAGGACAGTGGGCTTTCTCTGGAAACACCATATATTTT.

The CDR3 sequence is CASSFTGAEAFF. DNA for the CDR3: TGTGCCAGCAGTTTTACAGGGGCTGAAGCTTTCTTT. V is TRBV6-2 or TRBV6-3 and J is TRBJ1-1; 7 bases line up with TRBD1. The germline CDR1 and CDR2 sequences are MNHEY and SVGEGT. J lost 6 bases, V lost 4 bases, and 2 bases had no gene match. This CDR3 has 12 amino acids.

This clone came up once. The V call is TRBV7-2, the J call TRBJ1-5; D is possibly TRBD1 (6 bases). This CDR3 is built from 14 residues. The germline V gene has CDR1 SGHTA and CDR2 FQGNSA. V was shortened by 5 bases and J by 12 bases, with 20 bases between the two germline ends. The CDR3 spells CASSIQGARERQHF. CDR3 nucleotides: TGTGCCAGCAGCATACAGGGTGCTCGCGAGCGCCAGCATTTT.

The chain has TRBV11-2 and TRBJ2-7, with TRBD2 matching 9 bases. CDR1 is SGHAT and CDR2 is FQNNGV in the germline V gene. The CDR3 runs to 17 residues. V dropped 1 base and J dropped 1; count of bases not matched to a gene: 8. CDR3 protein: CASSLGDVAGGSYEQYF. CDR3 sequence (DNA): TGTGCCAGCAGCTTAGGGGATGTGGCGGGGGGGTCCTACGAGCAGTACTTC.

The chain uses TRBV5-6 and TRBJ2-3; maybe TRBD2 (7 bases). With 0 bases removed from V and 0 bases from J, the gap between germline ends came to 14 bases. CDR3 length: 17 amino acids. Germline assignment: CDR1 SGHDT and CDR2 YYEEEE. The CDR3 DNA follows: TGTGCCAGCAGCTTGGAAGGGGGGGCCGATAGCACAGATACGCAGTATTTT. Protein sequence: CASSLEGGADSTDTQYF. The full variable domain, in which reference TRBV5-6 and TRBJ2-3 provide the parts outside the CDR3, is DAGVTQSPTHLIKTRGQQVTLRCSPKSGHDTVSWYQQALGQGPQFIFQYYEEEERQRGNFPDRFSGHQFPNYSSELNVNALLLGDSALYLCASSLEGGADSTDTQYFGPGTRLTVL.

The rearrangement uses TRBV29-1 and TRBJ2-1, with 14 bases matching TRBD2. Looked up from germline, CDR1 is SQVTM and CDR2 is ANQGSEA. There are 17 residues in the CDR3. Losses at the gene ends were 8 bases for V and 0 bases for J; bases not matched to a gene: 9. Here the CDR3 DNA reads TGCAGCTCCCGACTAGCGGGGGGGCTGAGCTCCTACAATGAGCAGTTCTTC. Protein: CSSRLAGGLSSYNEQFF.

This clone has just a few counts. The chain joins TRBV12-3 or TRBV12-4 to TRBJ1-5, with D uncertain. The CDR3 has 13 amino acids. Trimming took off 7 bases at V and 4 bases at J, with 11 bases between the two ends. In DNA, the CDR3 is TGTGCCAGCACCCCGGGGAGAAATCAGCCCCAGCATTTT. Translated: CASTPGRNQPQHF.

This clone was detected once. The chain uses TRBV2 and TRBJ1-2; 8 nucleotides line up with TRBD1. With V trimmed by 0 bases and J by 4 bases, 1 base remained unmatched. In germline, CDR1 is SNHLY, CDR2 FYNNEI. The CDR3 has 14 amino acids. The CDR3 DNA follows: TGTGCCAGCAGTGAAGCCGGGACAGGCTATGGCTACACCTTC. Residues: CASSEAGTGYGYTF.

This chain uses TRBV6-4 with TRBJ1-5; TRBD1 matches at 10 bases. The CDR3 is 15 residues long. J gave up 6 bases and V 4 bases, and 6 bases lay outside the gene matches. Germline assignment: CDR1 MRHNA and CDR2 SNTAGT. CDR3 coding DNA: TGTGCCAGCAGTGCGACAGGGGGCGAGGGTCAGCCCCAGCATTTT. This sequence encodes CASSATGGEGQPQHF.

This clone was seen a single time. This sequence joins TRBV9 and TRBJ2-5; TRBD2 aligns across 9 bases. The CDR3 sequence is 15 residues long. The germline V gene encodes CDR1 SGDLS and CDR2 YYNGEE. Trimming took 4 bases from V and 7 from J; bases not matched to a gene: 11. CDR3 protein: CASSSTGLAVGTQYF. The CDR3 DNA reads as TGTGCCAGCAGCTCTACGGGACTAGCCGTCGGGACCCAGTACTTC.

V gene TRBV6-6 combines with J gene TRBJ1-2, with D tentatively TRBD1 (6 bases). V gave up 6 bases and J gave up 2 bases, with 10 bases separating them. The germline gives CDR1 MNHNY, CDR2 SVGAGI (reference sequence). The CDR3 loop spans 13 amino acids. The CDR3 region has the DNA TGTGCCAGCAGCCAAGGACAGAACTATGGCTACACCTTC. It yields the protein CASSQGQNYGYTF.

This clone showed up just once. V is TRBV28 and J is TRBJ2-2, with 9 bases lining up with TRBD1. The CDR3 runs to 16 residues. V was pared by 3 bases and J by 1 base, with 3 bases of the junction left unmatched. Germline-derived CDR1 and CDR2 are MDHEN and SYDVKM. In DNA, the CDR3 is TGTGCCAGCAGTTTGCACAGGGGGCTGAACACCGGGGAGCTGTTTTTT. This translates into CASSLHRGLNTGELFF.

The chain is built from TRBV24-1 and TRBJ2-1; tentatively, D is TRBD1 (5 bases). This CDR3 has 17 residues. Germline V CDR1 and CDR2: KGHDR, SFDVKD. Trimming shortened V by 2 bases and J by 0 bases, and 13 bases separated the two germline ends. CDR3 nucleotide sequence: TGTGCCACCAGTGATTATAGGGGTGGAAGCTCCTACAATGAGCAGTTCTTC. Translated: CATSDYRGGSSYNEQFF.

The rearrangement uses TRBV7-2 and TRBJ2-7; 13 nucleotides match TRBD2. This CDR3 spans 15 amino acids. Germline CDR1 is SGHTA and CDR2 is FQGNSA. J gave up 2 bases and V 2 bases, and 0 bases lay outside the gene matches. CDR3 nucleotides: TGTGCCAGCAGCTTAACTAGCGGGGGGGCCTACGAGCAGTACTTC. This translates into CASSLTSGGAYEQYF.

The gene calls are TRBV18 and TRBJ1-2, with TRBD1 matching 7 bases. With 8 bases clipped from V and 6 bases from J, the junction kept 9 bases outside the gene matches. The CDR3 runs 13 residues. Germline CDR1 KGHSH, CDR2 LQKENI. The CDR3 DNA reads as TGTGCCAGCGCCATGACAGGGCCGAATGGCTACACCTTC. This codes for CASAMTGPNGYTF.

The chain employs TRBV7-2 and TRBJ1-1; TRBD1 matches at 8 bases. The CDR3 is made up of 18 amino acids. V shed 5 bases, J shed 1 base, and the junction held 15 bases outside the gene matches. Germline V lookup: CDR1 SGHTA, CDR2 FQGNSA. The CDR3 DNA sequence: TGTGCCAGCAGCCTCTCCCTAACAGGGGGAAAAAAGAACACTGAAGCTTTCTTT. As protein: CASSLSLTGGKKNTEAFF.

The CDR3 region has the DNA TGTGCCAGCAGCACGACAGGGAAGCGGGAGCTGTTTTTT. Protein product: CASSTTGKRELFF. The chain carries TRBV7-2 and TRBJ2-2; 7 bases are a match to TRBD1. This CDR3 is built from 13 residues. Per germline, CDR1 SGHTA and CDR2 FQGNSA. V gave up 5 bases and J gave up 9 bases; unmatched junction bases: 6. Full variable domain (outside the CDR3, taken from reference TRBV7-2 and TRBJ2-2): GAGVSQSPSNKVTEKGKDVELRCDPISGHTALYWYRQSLGQGLEFLIYFQGNSAPDKSGLPSDRFSAERTGGSVSTLTIQRTQQEDSAVYLCASSTTGKRELFFGEGSRLTVL.

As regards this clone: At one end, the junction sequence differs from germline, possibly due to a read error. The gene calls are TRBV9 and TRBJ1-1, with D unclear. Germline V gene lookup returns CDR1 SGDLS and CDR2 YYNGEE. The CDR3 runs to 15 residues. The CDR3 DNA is TGTGCCAGCAGCGTAGCTACGAGGCTTGAGGGTGAAACTTTCTTT. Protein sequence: CASSVATRLEGETFF.